This is a list of T cell receptor beta chains from one sample in a study of blood T cell repertoires in COVID-19. Sequencing used immunoSEQ multiplex PCR; TCRdb keeps in-frame clones, though not all of them. The sample has some 40,000 clones, 90% to 95% seen once. Sequencing was done on a sample of peripheral blood. The receptors stem from a man in his forties or fifties with COVID-19, enrolled during active disease. CDR3s include the opening cysteine and the closing phenylalanine or tryptophan.

V: TRBV5-1; J: TRBJ2-3; CDR3: CASSLQEVTDTQYF
V: TRBV9; J: TRBJ2-1; CDR3: CASSRGDRDINEQFF
V: TRBV19; J: TRBJ1-1; CDR3: CASRGRGSDWMNTEAFF
V: TRBV9; J: TRBJ1-2; CDR3: CASSVEGQSSYGYTF
V: TRBV18; J: TRBJ1-4; CDR3: CASSPLSSREKLFF
V: TRBV7-9; J: TRBJ1-5; CDR3: CASSRGGNSNQPQHF
V: TRBV5-4; J: TRBJ2-3; CDR3: CASSLDGTGEGTDTQYF
V: TRBV5-6; J: TRBJ2-7; CDR3: CASSLPGTGTYEQYF
V: TRBV6-5; J: TRBJ1-1; CDR3: CASSYSRTGTYTEAFF
V: TRBV6-1; J: TRBJ2-7; CDR3: CASRKAGGPENEQYF
V: TRBV19; J: TRBJ2-3; CDR3: CASSILGGSTSFGLDTQYF
V: TRBV11-2; J: TRBJ2-7; CDR3: CASQGVLALPAGQYF
V: TRBV12-3/TRBV12-4; J: TRBJ1-1; CDR3: CASTGWGHTEAFF
V: TRBV13; J: TRBJ1-1; CDR3: CASSFTGQKIEAFF
V: TRBV11-2; J: TRBJ1-2; CDR3: CASSFSGDGYTF
V: TRBV5-4; J: TRBJ2-7; CDR3: CASSSKLAGTGEQYF
V: TRBV28; J: TRBJ2-7; CDR3: CASSGGRGGNYEQYF
V: TRBV3-1/TRBV3-2; J: TRBJ2-1; CDR3: CASSPPPLAGGPNEQFF
V: TRBV10-3; J: TRBJ2-1; CDR3: CAISDWGTLVGDEQFF
V: TRBV6-2/TRBV6-3; J: TRBJ2-5; CDR3: CASSPTGLAGPQETQYF
V: TRBV19; J: TRBJ2-1; CDR3: CASSIGGRSHNEQFF
V: TRBV5-5; J: TRBJ1-4; CDR3: CASSLTPLRGGNEKLFF
V: TRBV5-1; J: TRBJ2-2; CDR3: CASSLDGSTGELFF
V: TRBV29-1; J: TRBJ2-7; CDR3: CSVSSGPYEQYF
V: TRBV6-6; J: TRBJ1-4; CDR3: CASSAEGKLFF
V: TRBV5-4; J: TRBJ2-1; CDR3: CASSSITGYNEQFF
V: TRBV2; J: TRBJ1-4; CDR3: CASMGMAATNEKLFF
V: TRBV7-8; J: TRBJ2-5; CDR3: CASSRSVGPETQYF
V: TRBV10-3; J: TRBJ1-5; CDR3: CAISRGENQPQHF
V: TRBV6-1; J: TRBJ2-3; CDR3: CASSEVDASTDTQYF
V: TRBV10-3; J: TRBJ2-3; CDR3: CAISPGLAVSTDTQYF
V: TRBV5-1; J: TRBJ1-1; CDR3: CASSTGQAWNTEAFF
V: TRBV29-1; J: TRBJ2-5; CDR3: CSVDPTGGETQYF
V: TRBV12-5; J: TRBJ2-5; CDR3: CASGPGQETQYF
V: TRBV6-6; J: TRBJ2-1; CDR3: CACTFSGSSYNEQFF
V: TRBV7-6; J: TRBJ1-1; CDR3: CASSLATTLDTEAFF
V: TRBV14; J: TRBJ2-2; CDR3: CASSTRLAGDGELFF
V: TRBV7-3; J: TRBJ1-3; CDR3: CASSLFYGSGNTIYF
V: TRBV4-1; J: TRBJ1-6; CDR3: CASSQDIRGRRHSPLHF
V: TRBV15; J: TRBJ2-7; CDR3: CATSRDLGGGGGDEQYF
V: TRBV7-2; J: TRBJ2-5; CDR3: CASSFGLEETQYF
V: TRBV2; J: TRBJ1-2; CDR3: CASNTDRDHPNYGYTF
V: TRBV30; J: TRBJ2-2; CDR3: CAWSSRSAHTGELFF
V: TRBV9; J: TRBJ2-1; CDR3: CASSVRLSDPIDEQFF
V: TRBV28; J: TRBJ1-2; CDR3: CASSSVFAVFNYGYTF